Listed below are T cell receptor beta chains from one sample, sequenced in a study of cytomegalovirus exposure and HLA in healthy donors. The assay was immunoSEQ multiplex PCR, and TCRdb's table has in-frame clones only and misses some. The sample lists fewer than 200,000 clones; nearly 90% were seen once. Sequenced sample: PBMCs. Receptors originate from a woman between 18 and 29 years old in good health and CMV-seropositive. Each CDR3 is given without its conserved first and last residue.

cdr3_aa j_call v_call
ASSLGGHTYNEQF TRBJ2-1 TRBV5-1
ASSPPPRETQY TRBJ2-5 TRBV18
ATLGDSPGEQY TRBJ2-7 TRBV11-3
ASSLTGGSNQPQH TRBJ1-5 TRBV6-5
ASGISGRSETQY TRBJ2-5 TRBV2
ASSQDRGAGQPQH TRBJ1-5 TRBV4-1
ASSIVGGPGRNTEAF TRBJ1-1 TRBV19
ASRGTVEAF TRBJ1-1 TRBV2
ASSPQRGTSGRADQETQY TRBJ2-5 TRBV13
ASSHSNNYGYT TRBJ1-2 TRBV5-6
ASSGQALTNEKLF TRBJ1-4 TRBV2
ASSPKFGTGVYEQY TRBJ2-7 TRBV4-1
ASSYWRLSSYEQY TRBJ2-7 TRBV6-6
ASSRKDRSFYGYT TRBJ1-2 TRBV5-4
ASYGPSGRAPGNEQF TRBJ2-1 TRBV7-8
ASSPRGDSNTGELF TRBJ2-2 TRBV11-2
ASSLARRLYGYT TRBJ1-2 TRBV28
ASSPGGTNQETQY TRBJ2-5 TRBV9
ASKVGVRTGELF TRBJ2-2 TRBV27
ASSPRTGGRSNEQF TRBJ2-1 TRBV11-2
ASSSGTGNTIY TRBJ1-3 TRBV28
ASSPIAGGSYNEQF TRBJ2-1 TRBV7-6
AWSGAGIPYEQY TRBJ2-7 TRBV30